One and the same sample provided the 9 T cell receptor beta chains below, sequenced in a study of Ad26.COV2.S vaccination and SARS-CoV-2 variants. Regarding treatment: some 20 received Ad26.COV2.S at low or high dose, single or two shots; several received placebo; per-sample allocation not given. Collection of samples fell on day 63 after the first vaccine or placebo injection. Assay: immunoSEQ multiplex PCR; the TCRdb copy retains only in-frame clones and omits some. In the table there are about 680,000 clones, around 89% of which are singletons. This specimen was peripheral blood, taken in a trial of Ad26.COV2.S vaccine versus placebo. These TCRs come from a person aged 18 to 59 who received the Ad26.COV2.S COVID-19 vaccine or a placebo.

This chain uses TRBV3-1 (or the pseudogene TRBV3-2) with TRBJ2-3; TRBD2 is a possible D gene (6 bases). This CDR3 comprises 14 residues. Trimming took 4 bases from V and 4 from J, leaving 12 bases between them. Per the germline V gene, CDR1 is LGHDT and CDR2 is YNNKEL (reference sequence). Written as DNA, the CDR3 is TGTGCCAGCAGCCGACTAGGTGGGCCAGATACGCAGTATTTT. Translation gives CASSRLGGPDTQYF.

The V gene is TRBV30, the J gene TRBJ1-5; 7 bases match TRBD1. The germline V gene has CDR1 GTSNPN and CDR2 SVGIG (reference sequence). The length of the CDR3 is 17 residues. V dropped 2 bases and J dropped 6; count of bases not matched to a gene: 16. Here the CDR3 DNA reads TGTGCCTGGAGTCCCAGGGGGGGACAACCAAGTGGTCAGCCCCAGCATTTT. This gives the protein CAWSPRGGQPSGQPQHF.

V is TRBV2 and J is TRBJ2-6; D perhaps matches TRBD1 (7 bases). Germline V gene lookup returns CDR1 SNHLY and CDR2 FYNNEI. The ends were cut back, 8 bases at V and 2 bases at J, with 25 bases in the middle. The CDR3 length is 19 residues. The CDR3 sequence is CASAGQTGSGGTGANVLTF. The CDR3 DNA follows: TGTGCCAGCGCGGGACAGACCGGCTCTGGCGGGACTGGGGCCAACGTCCTGACTTTC.

This clone has more than one count but fewer than ten. V is TRBV2 and J is TRBJ1-5, with D hard to call. Germline CDR1 is SNHLY and CDR2 is FYNNEI. The germline V and J ends were trimmed by 8 bases and 1 base, with 12 bases remaining between them. The CDR3 is made up of 14 amino acids. This CDR3 is CASHLSESNQPQHF. In nucleotides, the CDR3 is TGTGCCAGCCATCTGTCGGAGAGCAATCAGCCCCAGCATTTT. Based on the CDR3 plus reference TRBV2 and TRBJ1-5, the full variable domain is EPEVTQTPSHQVTQMGQEVILRCVPISNHLYFYWYRQILGQKVEFLVSFYNNEISEKSEIFDDQFSVERPDGSNFTLKIRSTKLEDSAMYFCASHLSESNQPQHFGDGTRLSIL.

The CDR3 DNA is TGTGCCTGGAGCGAGGGACCGAACACTGAAGCTTTCTTT. Its protein is CAWSEGPNTEAFF. The chain has TRBV30 and TRBJ1-1; tentative D call: TRBD1 (5 bases). CDR3 length: 13 residues. V lost 3 bases to trimming and J lost 1 base, with 9 bases between them. Germline V gene sequence: CDR1 GTSNPN, CDR2 SVGIG (reference sequence).

The genes are TRBV9 and TRBJ2-7; no definite D call. The CDR3 covers 16 residues. Germline V gene lookup returns CDR1 SGDLS and CDR2 YYNGEE. Trimming stripped 0 bases from V and 0 bases from J, with 13 bases between. The CDR3 spells CASSVGSSLNSYEQYF. CDR3 coding DNA: TGTGCCAGCAGCGTAGGAAGCAGCCTTAACTCCTACGAGCAGTACTTC.

The J gene is TRBJ2-3, the V gene TRBV24-1, with a weak D call TRBD1 (6 bases). CDR3 length equals 16 residues. Trimming removed 5 bases from V and 7 bases from J, with 21 bases in between. Per germline, CDR1 KGHDR and CDR2 SFDVKD. The CDR3 DNA sequence: TGTGCCACCAGTGCGGACGGCAGGGGAAGAGAGAATACGCAGTATTTT. Translation gives CATSADGRGRENTQYF.

The chain links TRBV7-2 to TRBJ2-1, with TRBD2 matching 9 bases. The CDR3 is 16 residues long. Germline values: CDR1 SGHTA, CDR2 FQGNSA. V trimming: 5 bases; J trimming: 1 base; junction bases outside the gene matches: 6. Written as DNA, the CDR3 is TGTGCCAGCAGCAGGGCCCTAGCGGGGTCCTACAATGAGCAGTTCTTC. Translated, it gives CASSRALAGSYNEQFF.

The rearrangement joins TRBV6-1 to TRBJ1-1; possibly TRBD1 for D (6 bases). CDR3 size: 15 residues. Trimming left V 1 base short and J 0 bases short, with 9 bases between. In germline, CDR1 is MNHNS, CDR2 SASEGT. The CDR3 protein is CASSEEGTMNTEAFF. CDR3 coding DNA: TGTGCCAGCAGTGAAGAAGGGACAATGAACACTGAAGCTTTCTTT.